These 17 T cell receptor beta chains share one sample of origin, sequenced in a study of siplizumab effects on memory and regulatory T cells. The table came from immunoSEQ multiplex PCR; TCRdb's copy has only in-frame clones and leaves some out. Of about 110,000 clones in the sample, roughly 89% were seen once. Sequencing input: CD4+ T cells sorted from blood. The receptors derive from a human donor in good health.

The chain recombines TRBV29-1 with TRBJ2-7; a possible D gene is TRBD2 (6 bases). The germline V and J ends were trimmed by 7 bases and 5 bases, with 18 bases remaining between them. In germline, CDR1 is SQVTM, CDR2 ANQGSEA. This CDR3 region has 13 residues. CDR3: CSASVGGINEQYF. In DNA, the CDR3 is TGCAGCGCTTCGGTAGGCGGGATTAACGAGCAGTACTTC.

This clone turned up a few times. This sequence joins TRBV2 and TRBJ1-5; possibly TRBD1 for D (6 bases). This CDR3 has 14 amino acids. Germline CDR1 reads SNHLY; CDR2 reads FYNNEI. Trimming took off 4 bases at V and 7 bases at J, with 14 bases between the two ends. The CDR3 loop reads CASSGAQGMQPQHF. In DNA, the CDR3 is TGTGCCAGCAGTGGGGCCCAGGGGATGCAGCCCCAGCATTTT. Supplemented by reference TRBV2 and TRBJ1-5, the full variable domain reads EPEVTQTPSHQVTQMGQEVILRCVPISNHLYFYWYRQILGQKVEFLVSFYNNEISEKSEIFDDQFSVERPDGSNFTLKIRSTKLEDSAMYFCASSGAQGMQPQHFGDGTRLSIL.

The chain recombines TRBV4-2 with TRBJ1-4; TRBD1 is a possible D gene (5 bases). This CDR3 contains 17 residues. Per germline, CDR1 LGHNA and CDR2 YNFKEQ. V shed 0 bases and J shed 4 bases, with 15 bases lying between them. This chain's CDR3 is CASSQDARGPGNEKLFF. DNA for the CDR3: TGTGCCAGCAGCCAAGATGCGAGGGGACCTGGTAATGAAAAACTGTTTTTT.

The chain joins TRBV5-1 to TRBJ1-5; D not resolved. V was trimmed by 0 bases and J by 0 bases, leaving 7 bases between them. Germline CDR1 SGHRS, CDR2 YFSETQ. This CDR3 region has 15 residues. The CDR3 nucleotides are TGCGCCAGCAGCTTGGGGCCTTATAGCAATCAGCCCCAGCATTTT. Translated: CASSLGPYSNQPQHF.

The chain is built from TRBV27 and TRBJ2-7; D is perhaps TRBD1 (6 bases). Germline assignment: CDR1 MNHEY and CDR2 SMNVEV (reference sequence). The V end lost 6 bases, the J end lost 7 bases, and 13 bases lay between the germline ends. The CDR3 runs 12 residues. In DNA form, the CDR3 reads TGTGCCAGCAGCCAAGGGGGTCAAGAGCAGTACTTC. This gives the protein CASSQGGQEQYF.

The chain joins TRBV6-1 to TRBJ1-4, with D unresolved. The V gene lost 1 base and the J gene lost 7 bases, with 4 bases spanning the gap. The CDR3 has 12 residues. CDR1 and CDR2 (germline): MNHNS, SASEGT. The CDR3 DNA reads TGTGCCAGCAGTGAAGACAGTGAAAAACTGTTTTTT. Its protein product is CASSEDSEKLFF.

The genes are TRBV5-1 and TRBJ2-6, with unresolved D. The CDR3 spans 15 residues. Germline V gene lookup returns CDR1 SGHRS and CDR2 YFSETQ. Trimming removed 0 bases from V and 0 bases from J, with 4 bases in between. The DNA of the CDR3 is TGCGCCAGCAGCTTGGGAGTCTCTGGGGCCAACGTCCTGACTTTC. It is translated as CASSLGVSGANVLTF.

The chain recombines TRBV5-1 with TRBJ1-4; perhaps TRBD1 as D (5 bases). The CDR3 is made up of 16 amino acids. Germline V gene sequence: CDR1 SGHRS, CDR2 YFSETQ. The V gene lost 4 bases and the J gene lost 0 bases, with 13 bases spanning the gap. The CDR3 reads CASSPTRGATNEKLFF. CDR3 in DNA: TGCGCCAGCAGCCCGACCCGGGGGGCAACTAATGAAAAACTGTTTTTT.

The chain links TRBV5-1 to TRBJ1-3, with D maybe TRBD1 (6 bases). This CDR3 spans 14 amino acids. CDR1 is SGHRS, CDR2 YFSETQ, per germline. V lost 5 bases to trimming and J lost 1 base, with 10 bases between them. CDR3: CASRRDISGNTIYF. DNA for the CDR3: TGCGCCAGCAGAAGGGACATATCTGGAAACACCATATATTTT.

V is TRBV6-5 and J is TRBJ1-1, with TRBD1 identical over 7 bases. CDR1 and CDR2 (germline): MNHEY, SVGAGI. With V trimmed by 5 bases and J by 4 bases, 10 bases remained unmatched. The CDR3 length is 15 residues. Written as DNA, the CDR3 is TGTGCCAGCAGTCCACGCAGGGGGGGCCGCACTGAAGCTTTCTTT. It translates to CASSPRRGGRTEAFF.

The J gene is TRBJ2-3, the V gene TRBV19; 8 bases match TRBD2. The germline V gene has CDR1 LNHDA and CDR2 SQIVND (reference sequence). The CDR3 consists of 16 residues. Losses at the gene ends were 3 bases for V and 5 bases for J; bases not matched to a gene: 10. CDR3 loop: CASSMRLTSGGDTQYF. Written as DNA, the CDR3 is TGTGCCAGTAGTATGAGATTAACTAGCGGTGGAGATACGCAGTATTTT.

V and J are TRBV5-8 and TRBJ2-1; 12 positions agree with TRBD2. With V trimmed by 0 bases and J by 0 bases, 7 bases remained unmatched. The germline V gene encodes CDR1 SGHTS and CDR2 YDEGEE. The CDR3 extends over 19 amino acids. CDR3 amino acids: CASSLARTSGISSYNEQFF. The CDR3, as DNA: TGTGCCAGCAGCTTGGCTAGGACTAGCGGGATTAGCTCCTACAATGAGCAGTTCTTC.

The CDR3 sequence is CASSFSVNTGELFF. CDR3 DNA: TGTGCCAGCAGCTTCTCGGTAAACACCGGGGAGCTGTTTTTT. The V and J genes are TRBV7-6 and TRBJ2-2; D is unclear. Germline assignment: CDR1 SGHVS and CDR2 FNYEAQ. Trimming took 3 bases from V and 2 from J, leaving 7 bases between them. The CDR3 is made up of 14 amino acids.

This clone was found a few times. This chain uses TRBV18 with TRBJ2-7; weak D call: TRBD1 (6 bases). The CDR3 is made up of 14 amino acids. Germline CDR1 KGHSH, CDR2 LQKENI. V lost 3 bases and J lost 1, with 10 bases in between. The CDR3 reads CASSPMGASYEQYF. The DNA for the CDR3 is TGTGCCAGCTCACCGATGGGGGCTTCCTACGAGCAGTACTTC.

The genes are TRBV19 and TRBJ2-5, with 9 bases identical to TRBD1. Germline CDR1 and CDR2: LNHDA and SQIVND (reference sequence). CDR3 length equals 14 residues. Losses at the gene ends were 3 bases for V and 6 bases for J; bases not matched to a gene: 5. CDR3: CASSIRDREQTQYF. The CDR3 DNA is TGTGCCAGTAGTATCCGGGACAGGGAACAGACCCAGTACTTC. The complete variable domain, with remaining parts taken from reference TRBV19 and TRBJ2-5, reads DGGITQSPKYLFRKEGQNVTLSCEQNLNHDAMYWYRQDPGQGLRLIYYSQIVNDFQKGDIAEGYSVSREKKESFPLTVTSAQKNPTAFYLCASSIRDREQTQYFGPGTRLLVL.

This clone was counted a single time. The chain joins TRBV11-3 to TRBJ2-2, with D perhaps being TRBD1 or TRBD2 (5 bases each). In germline, CDR1 is SGHNT, CDR2 YENEEA. Trimming took 5 bases from V and 6 from J, leaving 16 bases between them. CDR3 length: 15 residues. CDR3 sequence: CASSSSWTGPGELFF. Written as DNA, the CDR3 is TGTGCCAGCAGCAGCTCCTGGACGGGGCCCGGGGAGCTGTTTTTT.

The chain employs TRBV5-1 and TRBJ1-2; D is possibly TRBD1 (6 bases). The CDR3 runs to 14 residues. The V gene's germline CDR1 is SGHRS and CDR2 YFSETQ. V was pared by 1 base and J by 2 bases, with 9 bases between. The CDR3 sequence: CASSLSGTNYGYTF. CDR3 nucleotide sequence: TGCGCCAGCAGCTTGTCTGGGACAAACTATGGCTACACCTTC.